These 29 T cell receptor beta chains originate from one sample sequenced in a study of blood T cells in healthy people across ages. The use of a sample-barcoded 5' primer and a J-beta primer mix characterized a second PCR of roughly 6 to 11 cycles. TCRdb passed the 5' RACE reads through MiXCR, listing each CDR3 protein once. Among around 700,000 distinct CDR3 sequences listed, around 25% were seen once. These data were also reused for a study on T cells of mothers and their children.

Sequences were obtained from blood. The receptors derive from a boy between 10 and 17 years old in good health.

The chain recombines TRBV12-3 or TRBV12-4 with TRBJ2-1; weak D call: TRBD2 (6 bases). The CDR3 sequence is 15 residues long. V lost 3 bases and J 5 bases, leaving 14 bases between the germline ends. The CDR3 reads CASSFGLAYDNEQFF. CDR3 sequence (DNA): TGTGCCAGCAGTTTTGGGCTAGCGTATGACAATGAGCAGTTCTTC.

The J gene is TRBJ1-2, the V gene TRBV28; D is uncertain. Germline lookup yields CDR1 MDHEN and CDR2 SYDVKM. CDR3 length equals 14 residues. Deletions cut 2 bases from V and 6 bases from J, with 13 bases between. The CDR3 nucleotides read TGTGCCAGCAGTTTAAACTGGGCAGCTAATGGCTACACCTTC. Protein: CASSLNWAANGYTF.

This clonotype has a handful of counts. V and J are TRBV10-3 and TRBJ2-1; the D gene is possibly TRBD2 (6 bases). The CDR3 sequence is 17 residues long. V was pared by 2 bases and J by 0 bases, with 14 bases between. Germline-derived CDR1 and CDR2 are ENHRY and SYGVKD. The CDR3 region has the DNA TGTGCCATCAGTGAGGGTTGGATTAGCGGCTCCTACAATGAGCAGTTCTTC. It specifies CAISEGWISGSYNEQFF.

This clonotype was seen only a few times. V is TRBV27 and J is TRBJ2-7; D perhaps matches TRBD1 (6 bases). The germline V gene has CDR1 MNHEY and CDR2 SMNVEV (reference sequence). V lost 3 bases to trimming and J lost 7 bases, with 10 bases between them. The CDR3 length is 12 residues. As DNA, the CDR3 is TGTGCCAGCAGTTTTACAGGGCGGGAGCAGTACTTC. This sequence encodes CASSFTGREQYF.

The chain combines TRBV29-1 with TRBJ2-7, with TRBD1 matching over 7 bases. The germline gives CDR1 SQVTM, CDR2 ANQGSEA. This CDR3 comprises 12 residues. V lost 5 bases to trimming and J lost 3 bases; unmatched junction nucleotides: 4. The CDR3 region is CSVPGQSYEQYF. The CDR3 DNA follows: TGCAGCGTTCCGGGACAGAGCTACGAGCAGTACTTC.

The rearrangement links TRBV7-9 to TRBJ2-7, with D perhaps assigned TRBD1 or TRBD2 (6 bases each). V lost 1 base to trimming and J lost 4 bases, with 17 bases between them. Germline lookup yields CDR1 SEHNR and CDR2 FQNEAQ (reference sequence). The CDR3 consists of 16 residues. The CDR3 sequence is CASSLEYGGPPYEQYF. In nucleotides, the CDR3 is TGTGCCAGCAGCTTAGAATACGGGGGCCCTCCGTACGAGCAGTACTTC.

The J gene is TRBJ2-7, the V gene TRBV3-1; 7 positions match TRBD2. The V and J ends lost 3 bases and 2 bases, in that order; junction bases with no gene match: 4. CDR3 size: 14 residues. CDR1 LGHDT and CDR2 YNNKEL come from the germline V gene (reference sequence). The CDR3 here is CASSQGSGTYEQYF. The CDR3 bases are TGTGCCAGCAGCCAGGGGAGCGGGACCTACGAGCAGTACTTC.

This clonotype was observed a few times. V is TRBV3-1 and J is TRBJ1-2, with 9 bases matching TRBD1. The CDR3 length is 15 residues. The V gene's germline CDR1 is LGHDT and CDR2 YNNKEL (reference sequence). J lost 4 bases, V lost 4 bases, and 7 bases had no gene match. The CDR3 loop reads CASSPGTGNVYGYTF. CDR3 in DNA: TGTGCCAGCAGCCCCGGGACAGGGAACGTCTATGGCTACACCTTC.

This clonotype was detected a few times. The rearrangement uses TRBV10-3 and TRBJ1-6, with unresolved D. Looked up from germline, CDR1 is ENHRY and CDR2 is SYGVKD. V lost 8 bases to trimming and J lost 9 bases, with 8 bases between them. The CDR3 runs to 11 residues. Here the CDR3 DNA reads TGTGCCATCTCTGACCCTTCACCCCTCCACTTT. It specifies CAISDPSPLHF.

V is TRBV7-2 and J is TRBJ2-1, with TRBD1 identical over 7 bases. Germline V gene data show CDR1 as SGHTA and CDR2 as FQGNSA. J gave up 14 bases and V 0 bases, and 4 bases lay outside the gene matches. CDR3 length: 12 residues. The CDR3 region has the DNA TGTGCCAGCAGCTTAGCGGGACAGAAGAAGTTCTTC. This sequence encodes CASSLAGQKKFF.

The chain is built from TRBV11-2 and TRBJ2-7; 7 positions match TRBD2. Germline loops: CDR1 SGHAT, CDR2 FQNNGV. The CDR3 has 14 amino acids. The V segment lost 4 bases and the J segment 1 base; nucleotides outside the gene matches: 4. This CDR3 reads CASSSRLASYEQYF. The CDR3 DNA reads TGTGCCAGCAGCTCCCGACTAGCTTCCTACGAGCAGTACTTC.

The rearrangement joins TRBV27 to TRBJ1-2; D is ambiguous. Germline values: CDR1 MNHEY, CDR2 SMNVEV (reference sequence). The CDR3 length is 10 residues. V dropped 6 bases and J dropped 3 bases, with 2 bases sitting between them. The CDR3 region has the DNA TGTGCCAGCAGGCACTATGGCTACACCTTC. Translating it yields CASRHYGYTF.

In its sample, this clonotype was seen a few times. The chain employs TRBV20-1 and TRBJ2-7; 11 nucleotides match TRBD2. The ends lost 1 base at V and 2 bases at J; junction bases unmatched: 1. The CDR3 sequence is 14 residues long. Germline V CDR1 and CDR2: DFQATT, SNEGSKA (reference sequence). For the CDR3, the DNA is TGCAGTGCTAGAGGACTAGCGGGGCCCTACGAGCAGTACTTC. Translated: CSARGLAGPYEQYF.

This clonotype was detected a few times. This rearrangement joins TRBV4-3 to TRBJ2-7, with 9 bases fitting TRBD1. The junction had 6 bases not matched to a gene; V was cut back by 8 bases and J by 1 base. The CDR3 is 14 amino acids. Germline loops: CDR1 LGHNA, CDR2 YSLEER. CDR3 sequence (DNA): TGCGCCAGCGCAACCGGGACAGGGTCCTACGAGCAGTACTTC. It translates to CASATGTGSYEQYF.

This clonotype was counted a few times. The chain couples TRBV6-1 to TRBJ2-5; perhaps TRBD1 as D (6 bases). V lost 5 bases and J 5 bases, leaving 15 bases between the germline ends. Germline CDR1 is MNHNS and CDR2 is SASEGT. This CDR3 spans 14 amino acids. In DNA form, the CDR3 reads TGTGCCAGCAGTCGACCAGGGGTAGGGGAGACCCAGTACTTC. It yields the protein CASSRPGVGETQYF.

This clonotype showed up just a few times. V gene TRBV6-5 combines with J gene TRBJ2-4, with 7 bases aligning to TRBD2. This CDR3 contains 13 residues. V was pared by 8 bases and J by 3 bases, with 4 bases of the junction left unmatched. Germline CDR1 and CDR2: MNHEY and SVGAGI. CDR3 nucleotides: TGTGCCAGCGCCGCGGGGGTCAAAAACATTCAGTACTTC. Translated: CASAAGVKNIQYF.

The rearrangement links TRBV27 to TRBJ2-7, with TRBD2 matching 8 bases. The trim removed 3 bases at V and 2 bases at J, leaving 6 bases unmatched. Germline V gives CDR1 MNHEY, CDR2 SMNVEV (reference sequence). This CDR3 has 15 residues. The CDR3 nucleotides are TGTGCCAGCAGTTTTGGAGCGGGAGACACCTACGAGCAGTACTTC. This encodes CASSFGAGDTYEQYF.

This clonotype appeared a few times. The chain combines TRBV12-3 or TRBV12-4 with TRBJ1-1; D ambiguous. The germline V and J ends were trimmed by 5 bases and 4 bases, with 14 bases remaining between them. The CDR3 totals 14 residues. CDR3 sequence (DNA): TGTGCCAGCAGTCCCGGCCTCTGGGGCACTGAAGCTTTCTTT. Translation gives CASSPGLWGTEAFF.

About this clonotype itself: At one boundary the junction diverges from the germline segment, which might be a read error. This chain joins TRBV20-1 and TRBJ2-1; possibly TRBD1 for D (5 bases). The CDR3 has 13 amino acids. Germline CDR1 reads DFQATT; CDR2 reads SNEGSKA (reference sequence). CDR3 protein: CSAKGAVLNGQFF. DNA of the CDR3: TGCAGTGCTAAAGGGGCGGTCTTGAATGGGCAGTTCTTC.

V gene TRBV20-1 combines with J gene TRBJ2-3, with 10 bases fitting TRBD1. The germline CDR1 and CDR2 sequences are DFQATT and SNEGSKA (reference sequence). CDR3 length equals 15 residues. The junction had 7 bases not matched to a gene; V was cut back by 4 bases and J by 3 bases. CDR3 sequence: CSATQGTGDTDTQYF. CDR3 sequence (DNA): TGCAGTGCTACACAAGGGACAGGGGATACAGATACGCAGTATTTT.

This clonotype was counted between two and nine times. As DNA, the CDR3 is TGTGCCAGCAGTCCCCAGACATACGATGGGGGGCAGTACTTC. As protein: CASSPQTYDGGQYF. The V and J genes are TRBV28 and TRBJ2-5; possible D gene TRBD2, 6 bases. The CDR3 has 14 amino acids. V was cut by 5 bases and J by 11 bases, with 21 bases left in between. CDR1 and CDR2 (germline): MDHEN, SYDVKM.

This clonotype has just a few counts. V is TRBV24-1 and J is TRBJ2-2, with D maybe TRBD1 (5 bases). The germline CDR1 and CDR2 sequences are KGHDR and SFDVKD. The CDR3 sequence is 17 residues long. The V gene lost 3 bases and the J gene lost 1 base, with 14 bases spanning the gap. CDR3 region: CATSDILAGLNTGELFF. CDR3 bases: TGTGCCACCAGTGATATTCTCGCAGGGTTGAACACCGGGGAGCTGTTTTTT.

The CDR3 sequence is CASSPMTGLLTF. The CDR3 DNA sequence: TGTGCCAGCAGCCCCATGACAGGCCTCCTGACTTTC. J is TRBJ2-6 and V is TRBV11-2; tentatively, D is TRBD1 (6 bases). V was shortened by 5 bases and J by 14 bases, with 13 bases between the two germline ends. CDR3 length equals 12 residues. The germline V gene has CDR1 SGHAT and CDR2 FQNNGV.

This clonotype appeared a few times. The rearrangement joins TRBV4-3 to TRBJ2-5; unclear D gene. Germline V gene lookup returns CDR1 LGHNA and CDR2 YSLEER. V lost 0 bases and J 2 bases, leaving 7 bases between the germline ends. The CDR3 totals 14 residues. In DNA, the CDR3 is TGCGCCAGCAGCCAAGAAGTCAGACAAGAGACCCAGTACTTC. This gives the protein CASSQEVRQETQYF.

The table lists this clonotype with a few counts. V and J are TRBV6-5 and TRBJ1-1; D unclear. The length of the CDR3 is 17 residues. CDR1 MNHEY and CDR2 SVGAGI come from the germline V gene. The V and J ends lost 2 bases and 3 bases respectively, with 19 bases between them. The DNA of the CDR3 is TGTGCCAGCAGTTACCTAGCGTTGGAGGGTATATACACTGAAGCTTTCTTT. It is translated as CASSYLALEGIYTEAFF.

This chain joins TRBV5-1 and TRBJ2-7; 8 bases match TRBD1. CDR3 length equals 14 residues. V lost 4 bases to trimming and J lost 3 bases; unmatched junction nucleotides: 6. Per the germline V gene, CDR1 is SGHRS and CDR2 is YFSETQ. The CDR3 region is CASSVSGQGYEQYF. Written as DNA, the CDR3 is TGCGCCAGCAGCGTGAGTGGACAGGGCTACGAGCAGTACTTC.

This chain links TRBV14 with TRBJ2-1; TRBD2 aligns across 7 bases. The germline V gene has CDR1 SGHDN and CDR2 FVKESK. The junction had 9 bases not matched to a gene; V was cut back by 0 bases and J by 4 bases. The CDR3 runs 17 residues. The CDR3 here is CASSQEGGDYFYNEQFF. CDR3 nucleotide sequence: TGTGCCAGCAGCCAAGAAGGAGGGGACTACTTTTACAATGAGCAGTTCTTC. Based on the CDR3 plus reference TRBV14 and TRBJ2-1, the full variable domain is EAGVTQFPSHSVIEKGQTVTLRCDPISGHDNLYWYRRVMGKEIKFLLHFVKESKQDESGMPNNRFLAERTGGTYSTLKVQPAELEDSGVYFCASSQEGGDYFYNEQFFGPGTRLTVL.

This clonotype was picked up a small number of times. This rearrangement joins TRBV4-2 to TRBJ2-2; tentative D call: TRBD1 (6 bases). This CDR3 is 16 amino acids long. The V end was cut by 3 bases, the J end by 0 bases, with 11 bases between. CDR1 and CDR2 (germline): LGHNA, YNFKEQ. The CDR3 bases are TGTGCCAGCAGCCAGGCCGGGACAACGAACACCGGGGAGCTGTTTTTT. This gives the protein CASSQAGTTNTGELFF.

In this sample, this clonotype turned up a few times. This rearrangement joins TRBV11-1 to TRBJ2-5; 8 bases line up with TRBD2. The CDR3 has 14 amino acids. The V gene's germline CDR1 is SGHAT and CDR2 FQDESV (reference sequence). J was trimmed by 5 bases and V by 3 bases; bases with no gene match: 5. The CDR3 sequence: CASSFAAGVETQYF. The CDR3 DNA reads TGTGCCAGCAGCTTCGCAGCGGGAGTGGAGACCCAGTACTTC.